This is a list of T cell receptor beta chains from one sample in a study of blood T cell repertoires in COVID-19. Profiling relied on immunoSEQ multiplex PCR, and the TCRdb table lists in-frame clones only, not all of them. The data show about 120,000 clones, approximately 83% seen once. Specimen: peripheral blood. The receptor set was obtained from a woman in her 70s with acute or convalescent COVID-19. The CDR3 runs from the conserved cysteine through the conserved F or W. A D gene is named only where the DNA matches it firmly. Clone sizes are given selectively: once, few, many, or a class where the clone is expanded.

TRBJ2-3,-,TRBD2,TRBV15,TGTGCCACCAGCAGAGGAGGGACTAGCGGGGGGGGAGATACGCAGTATTTT,CATSRGGTSGGGDTQYF
TRBJ2-5,-,TRBD2,TRBV7-2,TGTGCCAGCAGCTTACGGGGGGACTACCTAGAGACCCAGTACTTC,CASSLRGDYLETQYF
TRBJ2-1,-,-,TRBV12-3/TRBV12-4,TGTGCCAGCAGTTCTAGCTCTGAGCAGTTCTTC,CASSSSSEQFF
TRBJ1-3,-,-,TRBV7-9,TGTGCCAGCAGCTCCAGGAGGGCGGGAGACTCTGGAAACACCATATATTTT,CASSSRRAGDSGNTIYF
TRBJ1-1,-,-,TRBV5-5,TGTGCCAGCAGCTTTCGGGAGGCGGGCTCCATGAACACTGAAGCTTTCTTT,CASSFREAGSMNTEAFF
TRBJ2-1,-,TRBD1,TRBV4-1,TGCGCCAGCAGCCAGGCCGGGACAGGCCTCAATGAGCAGTTCTTC,CASSQAGTGLNEQFF
TRBJ1-5,-,TRBD1,TRBV5-8,TGTGCCAGCAGCCGTTTTTCGGGACAGGGGCCTGGGGAGCCCCAGCATTTT,CASSRFSGQGPGEPQHF
TRBJ2-7,-,TRBD2,TRBV9,TGTGCCAGCAGCGCCCCGGGGGGGTCCGAGCAGTACTTC,CASSAPGGSEQYF
TRBJ1-1,-,TRBD1,TRBV11-3,TGTGCCAGACCGATTAATCCGGGACAGGGAAGTTTGGACACTGAAGCTTTCTTT,CARPINPGQGSLDTEAFF
TRBJ2-3,-,TRBD2,TRBV4-2,TGTGCCAGCAGCCAATTTAGCGGGGGGGCAAGTAAAGATACGCAGTATTTT,CASSQFSGGASKDTQYF
TRBJ1-1,-,-,TRBV4-2,TGTGCCAGCAGACCCCTTGGGGGCCAAACTGAAGCTTTCTTT,CASRPLGGQTEAFF
TRBJ2-7,-,TRBD1,TRBV5-1,TGCGCCAGCAGCTTGTCAGGGGGCAATGACGAGCAGTACTTC,CASSLSGGNDEQYF
TRBJ2-6,-,-,TRBV4-3,TGCGCCAGCAGCAGGGGTGGATCTGGGGCCAACGTCCTGACTTTC,CASSRGGSGANVLTF
TRBJ2-1,-,TRBD2,TRBV3-1/TRBV3-2,TGTGCCAGCAGCCAAGATGACCTAGTGCGGGGGATCCACAATGAGCAGTTCTTC,CASSQDDLVRGIHNEQFF
TRBJ1-2,-,-,TRBV19,TGTGCCAGTAGTTTTTCACAGGGAGCCGGTGGCTACACCTTC,CASSFSQGAGGYTF
TRBJ1-5,-,-,TRBV19,TGTGCCAGTAGGCCATATCCTCCCCGGGGAGGAAATCAGCCCCAGCATTTT,CASRPYPPRGGNQPQHF
TRBJ1-4,-,TRBD1,TRBV5-1,TGCGCCAGCAGCTGGACAGGGACTAATGAAAAACTGTTTTTT,CASSWTGTNEKLFF
TRBJ2-7,many,-,TRBV20-1,TGCAGTGCTAGTGAAGGGAGCGAGCAGTACTTC,CSASEGSEQYF
TRBJ2-7,-,-,TRBV5-6,TGTGCCAGCAGCCCGGCGCCAGGGGACGAGCAGTACTTC,CASSPAPGDEQYF
TRBJ2-3,-,-,TRBV12-5,TGTGCTAGTGGTTTGGGTTCGGTAGCGGTGGGCACAGATACGCAGTATTTT,CASGLGSVAVGTDTQYF
TRBJ1-5,-,TRBD1,TRBV5-5,TGTGCCAGCAGCTGGACAGGGGATAGCAATCAGCCCCAGCATTTT,CASSWTGDSNQPQHF
TRBJ2-3,-,-,TRBV7-9,TGTGCCGGGGAGGCGGGCACAGATACGCAGTATTTT,CAGEAGTDTQYF
TRBJ1-2,-,TRBD1,TRBV4-2,TGTGCCAGTAATCCTCGAAGACAGGGCACCTATGGCTACACCTTC,CASNPRRQGTYGYTF
TRBJ2-7,-,-,TRBV7-6,TGTGCCAGCAGCCTTTATCAATCGGGCAGGGGAAATGACGAGCAGTACTTC,CASSLYQSGRGNDEQYF
TRBJ1-1,-,-,TRBV27,TGTGCCAGCAGCCCTCGAGGTTGGAGCACTGAAGCTTTCTTT,CASSPRGWSTEAFF
TRBJ1-4,-,TRBD1,TRBV18,TGTGCCAGCTCACTGCTGGGACAGTCAAATGAAAAACTGTTTTTT,CASSLLGQSNEKLFF
TRBJ1-2,-,TRBD1,TRBV19,TGTGCCAGTAGTAAGGGACAGCTTAACTATGGCTACACCTTC,CASSKGQLNYGYTF
TRBJ1-6,-,TRBD1,TRBV18,TGTGCCAGCTCAGGACAGGGGGTTAACTATAATTCACCCCTCCACTTT,CASSGQGVNYNSPLHF
TRBJ1-1,-,-,TRBV15,TGTGCCACCACCATCATGGTCTCCGGGAACACTGAAGCTTTCTTT,CATTIMVSGNTEAFF
TRBJ1-5,-,-,TRBV19,TGTGCCAGTAGTATGGGGCGGGAGGATCAGCCCCAGCATTTT,CASSMGREDQPQHF
TRBJ1-5,few,-,TRBV24-1,TGTGCCACCAGTGACCACGCCCAGGTTAGCAATCAGCCCCAGCATTTT,CATSDHAQVSNQPQHF
TRBJ2-4,-,TRBD1,TRBV7-9,TGTGCCAGCAGCCCACCGGGACAGGGGGGAGGTCAGTACTTC,CASSPPGQGGGQYF
TRBJ1-1,few,-,TRBV19,TGTGCCAGTAGGCGGGACGGAACGAACACTGAAGCTTTCTTT,CASRRDGTNTEAFF
TRBJ1-2,few,TRBD1,TRBV5-4,TGTGCCAGCAGCTCGCCAGGGGGCGTGAACTATGGCTACACCTTC,CASSSPGGVNYGYTF
TRBJ2-4,-,-,TRBV6-4,TGTGCCAGCAGTGTCCGACTAGGAAAGGCCAAAAACATTCAGTACTTC,CASSVRLGKAKNIQYF
TRBJ1-1,-,TRBD1,TRBV5-1,TGCGCCAGCAGCGTTGGACAGGGGGGCGGGAACACTGAAGCTTTCTTT,CASSVGQGGGNTEAFF
TRBJ2-7,-,-,TRBV7-9,TGTGCCAGCAGCTTAGACTTGACCTACGAGCAGTACTTC,CASSLDLTYEQYF
TRBJ2-5,few,-,TRBV3-1/TRBV3-2,TGTGCCAGCAGCCCACCGGGAAACCCAGGGACCCAGTACTTC,CASSPPGNPGTQYF
TRBJ1-5,-,-,TRBV15,TGTGCCACCAGCAGACTAGGTCGTCCCAATCAGCCCCAGCATTTT,CATSRLGRPNQPQHF
TRBJ1-6,-,TRBD1,TRBV7-9,TGTGCCAGCAGCCGGGACAGTGGTTCACCCCTCCACTTT,CASSRDSGSPLHF
TRBJ1-1,-,-,TRBV5-6,TGTGCCAGCAGCTTGTACAGGGTCGGTACTGAAGCTTTCTTT,CASSLYRVGTEAFF
TRBJ1-6,-,-,TRBV7-2,TGTGCCAGCAGCCCAGGCTTCAATTCACCCCTCCACTTT,CASSPGFNSPLHF
TRBJ1-2,-,TRBD1,TRBV5-4,TGTGCCAGCAGCCCGGACAGGATACATGCTAACTATGGCTACACCTTC,CASSPDRIHANYGYTF
TRBJ2-2,-,TRBD2,TRBV7-2,TGTGCCAGCAGCTTAGATGAAAAGCGGGGGGGCTTAGACACCGGGGAGCTGTTTTTT,CASSLDEKRGGLDTGELFF
TRBJ2-3,-,TRBD2,TRBV2,TGTGCCAGCAGTGTGCGGACTAGCGGGGGGGATACGCAGTATTTT,CASSVRTSGGDTQYF
TRBJ1-3,few,-,TRBV4-2,TGTGCCAGCAGCCAAGCCCAAAACTCTGGAAACACCATATATTTT,CASSQAQNSGNTIYF
TRBJ2-3,once,-,TRBV3-1/TRBV3-2,TGTGCCAGCAGCCAAGGCACAGCCACAGATACGCAGTATTTT,CASSQGTATDTQYF
TRBJ2-3,-,TRBD1,TRBV4-3,TGCGCCAGCAGCCAAGCTAACAGGGGGGAGACAGATACGCAGTATTTT,CASSQANRGETDTQYF